The 19 T cell receptor beta chains below were found in one sample sequenced in a study of OX40 agonist ivuxolimab in advanced cancers. Generated by immunoSEQ multiplex PCR, the TCRdb table keeps only in-frame clones and is missing some. The data show 60,000 to 90,000 clones, over 70% seen once. The specimen was CD4+ or CD8+ T cells sorted from blood, collected in a trial of the OX40 agonist ivuxolimab. All receptors come from an adult with an advanced solid tumor such as melanoma, head and neck, liver or kidney cancer.

V is TRBV5-1 and J is TRBJ2-5; 7 nucleotides align to TRBD2. With 6 bases clipped from V and 5 bases from J, the junction kept 13 bases outside the gene matches. CDR1 is SGHRS and CDR2 is YFSETQ in the germline V gene. This CDR3 spans 15 amino acids. CDR3 amino acids: CASTLTVGGMETQYF. Here the CDR3 DNA reads TGCGCCAGCACCCTGACCGTGGGAGGGATGGAGACCCAGTACTTC.

The J gene is TRBJ2-1, the V gene TRBV5-1; no definite D call. The germline V gene encodes CDR1 SGHRS and CDR2 YFSETQ. V lost 7 bases to trimming and J lost 10 bases, with 12 bases between them. CDR3 length: 11 amino acids. The chain's CDR3 is CASSDLEEQFF. For the CDR3, the DNA is TGCGCCAGCTCAGACCTGGAGGAGCAGTTCTTC.

The chain employs TRBV11-2 and TRBJ2-2, with 8 bases aligning to TRBD1. The germline gives CDR1 SGHAT, CDR2 FQNNGV. This CDR3 has 15 residues. With V trimmed by 5 bases and J by 7 bases, 9 bases remained unmatched. The CDR3 DNA reads as TGTGCCAGCAGCGCGGTGACAGGGGAGGACGGGGAGCTGTTTTTT. Amino acids: CASSAVTGEDGELFF.

Regarding this clone: A read error may produce the germline difference seen at one junction end. The chain links TRBV7-2 to TRBJ1-1; 8 bases fit TRBD1. The CDR3 runs 14 residues. Germline CDR1 SGHTA, CDR2 FQGNSA. The CDR3 is CASSTRTGNAEAFF. Here the CDR3 DNA reads TGTGCCAGCAGCACCAGGACAGGGAACGCTGAAGCTTTCTTT.

V is TRBV11-2 and J is TRBJ2-7; D not certain. V lost 5 bases, J lost 0 bases, and 11 bases lay in between. The CDR3 runs 14 residues. From germline, CDR1 is SGHAT and CDR2 FQNNGV. The CDR3 loop is CASSEGRSSYEQYF. For the CDR3, the DNA is TGTGCCAGCAGCGAAGGACGGAGCTCCTACGAGCAGTACTTC. Full variable domain (remainder filled in from reference TRBV11-2 and TRBJ2-7): EAGVAQSPRYKIIEKRQSVAFWCNPISGHATLYWYQQILGQGPKLLIQFQNNGVVDDSQLPKDRFSAERLKGVDSTLKIQPAKLEDSAVYLCASSEGRSSYEQYFGPGTRLTVT.

This chain uses TRBV5-4 with TRBJ2-1, with 9 bases that match TRBD2. CDR3 length equals 15 residues. V lost 2 bases, J lost 8 bases, and 8 bases stayed unmatched. Per germline, CDR1 SGHNT and CDR2 YYREEE (reference sequence). This CDR3 reads CASSFRLAGRDEQFF. The CDR3 DNA reads TGTGCCAGCAGCTTCCGGCTAGCGGGAAGGGATGAGCAGTTCTTC.

The CDR3 sequence: CASSQAPGQGWEKLFF. DNA for the CDR3: TGCGCCAGCAGCCAAGCTCCGGGACAGGGATGGGAAAAACTGTTTTTT. The rearrangement uses TRBV4-3 and TRBJ1-4, with 9 nucleotides matching TRBD1. Germline loops: CDR1 LGHNA, CDR2 YSLEER. The CDR3 contains 16 residues. Trimming at V came to 1 base and at J to 8 bases, leaving 8 bases not matched to a gene.

The chain combines TRBV7-2 with TRBJ2-7; D remains ambiguous. The CDR3 has 11 amino acids. CDR1 SGHTA and CDR2 FQGNSA come from the germline V gene. Trimming pared 8 bases from V and 0 bases from J, leaving 5 bases between. CDR3 sequence reads: CASRISYEQYF. DNA for the CDR3: TGTGCCAGCCGAATCTCCTACGAGCAGTACTTC.

The rearrangement uses TRBV5-1 and TRBJ2-1; TRBD2 matches 13 bases. Germline V gives CDR1 SGHRS, CDR2 YFSETQ. The CDR3 runs to 18 residues. Trimming removed 6 bases from V and 0 bases from J; junction bases left unmatched: 9. For the CDR3, the DNA is TGCGCCAGCACCCCGGGACTAGCGGGGACCAGCTCCTACAATGAGCAGTTCTTC. Its protein product is CASTPGLAGTSSYNEQFF.

V is TRBV7-8 and J is TRBJ2-7, with D maybe TRBD1 (6 bases). From germline, CDR1 is SGHVS and CDR2 FQNEAQ. V was clipped by 9 bases and J by 0 bases, with 15 bases between them. The CDR3 has 14 residues. The CDR3 coding sequence is TGTGCCAGTTCCTTGGGGGCGATCTCCTACGAGCAGTACTTC. It specifies CASSLGAISYEQYF.

The chain has TRBV6-5 and TRBJ2-3; D call uncertain. The CDR3 totals 13 residues. V was cut by 5 bases and J by 5 bases, with 11 bases left in between. The germline V gene has CDR1 MNHEY and CDR2 SVGAGI. The CDR3 DNA sequence: TGTGCCAGCAGTCCCCGCGCGCAAGATACGCAGTATTTT. It translates to CASSPRAQDTQYF.

This rearrangement joins TRBV6-5 to TRBJ2-1; 8 bases line up with TRBD1. Germline CDR1 reads MNHEY; CDR2 reads SVGAGI. The CDR3 contains 15 residues. J was trimmed by 2 bases and V by 4 bases; bases with no gene match: 4. CDR3 loop: CASSSGTGPYNEQFF. DNA of the CDR3: TGTGCCAGCAGTTCCGGGACAGGCCCCTACAATGAGCAGTTCTTC.

J is TRBJ2-7 and V is TRBV7-2, with TRBD1 matching 7 bases. This CDR3 spans 14 amino acids. Unmatched junction bases numbered 5, after V lost 0 bases and J lost 6 bases. Per germline, CDR1 SGHTA and CDR2 FQGNSA. The CDR3 sequence is CASSLAQTGAEQYF. DNA for the CDR3: TGTGCCAGCAGCTTAGCCCAAACAGGGGCCGAGCAGTACTTC.

The J gene is TRBJ1-2, the V gene TRBV19, with D possibly TRBD1 on 6 matching bases. The CDR3 has 15 amino acids. CDR1 is LNHDA and CDR2 is SQIVND in the germline V gene (reference sequence). V lost 3 bases and J lost 5, with 16 bases in between. CDR3 region: CASSMAADSWYGYTF. CDR3 nucleotides: TGTGCCAGTAGTATGGCCGCGGACAGTTGGTATGGCTACACCTTC.

The gene calls are TRBV19 and TRBJ2-5; D remains ambiguous. The CDR3 loop spans 11 amino acids. Germline-derived CDR1 and CDR2 are LNHDA and SQIVND (reference sequence). V lost 2 bases, J lost 5 bases, and 3 bases lay in between. The CDR3 coding sequence is TGTGCCAGTAGTATAAGGGAGACCCAGTACTTC. This sequence encodes CASSIRETQYF.

Of note for this clone: Other nucleotide sequences in the sample specify the same CDR3. CDR3 loop: CASSFQRNQPQHF. CDR3 nucleotide sequence: TGTGCCAGCAGTTTCCAGCGGAATCAGCCCCAGCATTTT. This sequence joins TRBV27 and TRBJ1-5; no clear D gene. The germline V and J ends were trimmed by 3 bases and 4 bases, with 7 bases remaining between them. This CDR3 comprises 13 residues. Germline values: CDR1 MNHEY, CDR2 SMNVEV (reference sequence).

The chain recombines TRBV6-4 with TRBJ2-3; maybe TRBD2 (5 bases). V lost 5 bases and J lost 1, with 13 bases in between. The CDR3 has 15 amino acids. CDR1 and CDR2 from the germline V gene are MRHNA and SNTAGT. In DNA form, the CDR3 reads TGTGCCAGCAGTATAAATAGCGCGGGCACAGATACGCAGTATTTT. Translated, it gives CASSINSAGTDTQYF.

The genes are TRBV25-1 and TRBJ2-7; TRBD1 agrees at 7 bases. The CDR3 has 15 residues. The germline V gene encodes CDR1 MGHDK and CDR2 SYGVNS. With 1 base clipped from V and 0 bases from J, the junction kept 3 bases outside the gene matches. DNA for the CDR3: TGTGCCAGCAGTGAATTTGGGACAGCCTCCTACGAGCAGTACTTC. Protein sequence: CASSEFGTASYEQYF.

V and J are TRBV4-3 and TRBJ2-7, with unresolved D. Per the germline V gene, CDR1 is LGHNA and CDR2 is YSLEER. Trimming stripped 5 bases from V and 2 bases from J, with 16 bases between. CDR3 size: 15 residues. CDR3 in DNA: TGCGCCAGCAGCGCGACCGGAACGCCTACCTACGAGCAGTACTTC. The encoded protein is CASSATGTPTYEQYF.